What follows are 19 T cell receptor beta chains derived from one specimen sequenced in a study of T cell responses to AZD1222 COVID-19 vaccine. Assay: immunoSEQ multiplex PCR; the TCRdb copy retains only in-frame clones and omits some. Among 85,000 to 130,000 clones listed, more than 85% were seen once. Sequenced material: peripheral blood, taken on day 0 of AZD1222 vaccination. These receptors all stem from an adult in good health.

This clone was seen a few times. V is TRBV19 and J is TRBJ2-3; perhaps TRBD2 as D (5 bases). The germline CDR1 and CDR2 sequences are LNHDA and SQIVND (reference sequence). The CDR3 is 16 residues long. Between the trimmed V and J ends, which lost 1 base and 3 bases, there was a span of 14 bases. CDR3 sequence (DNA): TGTGCCAGTAGTATAGCTCCAGGAGGTGGGACAGATACGCAGTATTTT. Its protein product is CASSIAPGGGTDTQYF. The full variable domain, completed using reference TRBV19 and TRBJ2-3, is DGGITQSPKYLFRKEGQNVTLSCEQNLNHDAMYWYRQDPGQGLRLIYYSQIVNDFQKGDIAEGYSVSREKKESFPLTVTSAQKNPTAFYLCASSIAPGGGTDTQYFGPGTRLTVL.

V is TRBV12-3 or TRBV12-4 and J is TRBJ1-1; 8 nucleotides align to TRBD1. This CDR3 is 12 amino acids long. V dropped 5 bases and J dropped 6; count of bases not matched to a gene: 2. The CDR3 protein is CASSPDRAEAFF. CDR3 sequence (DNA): TGTGCCAGCAGTCCGGACAGGGCTGAAGCTTTCTTT.

The CDR3 here is CASSVFGPPNTEAFF. As DNA, the CDR3 is TGTGCCAGTAGTGTTTTTGGACCTCCGAACACTGAAGCTTTCTTT. The chain links TRBV19 to TRBJ1-1; D is uncertain. Germline V gene sequence: CDR1 LNHDA, CDR2 SQIVND (reference sequence). CDR3 length: 15 amino acids. V gave up 5 bases and J gave up 1 base, with 14 bases separating them.

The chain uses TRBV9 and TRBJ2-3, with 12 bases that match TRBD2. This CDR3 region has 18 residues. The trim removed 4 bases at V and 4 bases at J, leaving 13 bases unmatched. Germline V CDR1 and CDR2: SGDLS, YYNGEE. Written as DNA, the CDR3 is TGTGCCAGCAGCCCGCTAGCGGGAGGGCCGCTGGCCCCAGATACGCAGTATTTT. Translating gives CASSPLAGGPLAPDTQYF.

CDR3 in DNA: TGTGCCATCAGGCCCACAGGGGACGCACCCCTCCACTTT. Its translation is CAIRPTGDAPLHF. V gene TRBV10-3 combines with J gene TRBJ1-6; 7 positions agree with TRBD1. Germline assignment: CDR1 ENHRY and CDR2 SYGVKD. V lost 6 bases, J lost 11 bases, and 7 bases stayed unmatched. There are 13 residues in the CDR3.

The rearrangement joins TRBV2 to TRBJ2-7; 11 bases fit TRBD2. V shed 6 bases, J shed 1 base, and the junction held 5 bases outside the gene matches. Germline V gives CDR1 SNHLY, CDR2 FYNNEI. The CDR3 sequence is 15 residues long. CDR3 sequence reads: CASRAGTSGSYEQYF. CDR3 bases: TGTGCCAGCAGAGCCGGGACTAGCGGATCCTACGAGCAGTACTTC.

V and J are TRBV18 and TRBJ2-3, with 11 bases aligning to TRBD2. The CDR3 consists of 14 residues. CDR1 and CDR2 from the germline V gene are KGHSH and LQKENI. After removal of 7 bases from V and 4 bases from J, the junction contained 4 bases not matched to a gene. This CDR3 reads CASFELAGADTQYF. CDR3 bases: TGTGCCAGCTTTGAACTAGCGGGAGCAGATACGCAGTATTTT.

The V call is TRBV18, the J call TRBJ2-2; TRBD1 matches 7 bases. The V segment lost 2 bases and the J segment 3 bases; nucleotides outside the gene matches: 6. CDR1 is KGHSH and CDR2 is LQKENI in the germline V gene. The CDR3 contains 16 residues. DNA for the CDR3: TGTGCCAGCTCACCAACGTTCCAGGGGGACACCGGGGAGCTGTTTTTT. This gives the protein CASSPTFQGDTGELFF.

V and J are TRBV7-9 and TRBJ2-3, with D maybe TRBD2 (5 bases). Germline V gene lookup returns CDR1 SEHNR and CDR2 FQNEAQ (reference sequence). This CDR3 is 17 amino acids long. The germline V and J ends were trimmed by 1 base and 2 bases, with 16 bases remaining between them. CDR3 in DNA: TGTGCCAGCAGCTTAGGTATGGGCCTAGCAAACACAGATACGCAGTATTTT. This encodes CASSLGMGLANTDTQYF.

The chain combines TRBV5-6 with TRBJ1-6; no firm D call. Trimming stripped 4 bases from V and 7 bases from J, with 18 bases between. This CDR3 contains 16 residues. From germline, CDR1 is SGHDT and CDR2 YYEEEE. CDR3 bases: TGTGCCAGCAGCGGCGGGCGGCGGGGATGGAATTCACCCCTCCACTTT. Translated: CASSGGRRGWNSPLHF.

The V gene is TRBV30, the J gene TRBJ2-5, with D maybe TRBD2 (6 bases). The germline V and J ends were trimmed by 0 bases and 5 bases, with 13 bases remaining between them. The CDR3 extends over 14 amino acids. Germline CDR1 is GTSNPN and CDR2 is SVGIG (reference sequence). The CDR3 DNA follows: TGTGCCTGGAGTGTAGAGGAGGGAGTGGAGACCCAGTACTTC. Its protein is CAWSVEEGVETQYF.

This chain's CDR3 is CASRPWGEGNSPLHF. DNA of the CDR3: TGTGCCAGCAGGCCTTGGGGGGAGGGTAATTCACCCCTCCACTTT. V is TRBV28 and J is TRBJ1-6, with D perhaps matching TRBD1 (5 bases). V lost 6 bases and J 6 bases, leaving 15 bases between the germline ends. The CDR3 sequence is 15 residues long. Germline V gives CDR1 MDHEN, CDR2 SYDVKM.

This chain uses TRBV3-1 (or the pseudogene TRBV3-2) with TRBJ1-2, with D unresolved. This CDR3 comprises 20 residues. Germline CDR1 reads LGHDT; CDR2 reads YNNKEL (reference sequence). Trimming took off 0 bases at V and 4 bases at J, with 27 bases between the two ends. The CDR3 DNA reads TGTGCCAGCAGCCAAGATTCCCCAATCACGCCCCCTTCCACCCTCTATGGCTACACCTTC. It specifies CASSQDSPITPPSTLYGYTF.

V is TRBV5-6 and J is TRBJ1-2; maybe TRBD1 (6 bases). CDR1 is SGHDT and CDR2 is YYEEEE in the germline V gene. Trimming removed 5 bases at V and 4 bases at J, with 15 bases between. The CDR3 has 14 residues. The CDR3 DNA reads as TGTGCCAGCAGGCTTTTGGGGGCCGGCTATGGCTACACCTTC. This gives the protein CASRLLGAGYGYTF. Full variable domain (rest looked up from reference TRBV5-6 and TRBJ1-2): DAGVTQSPTHLIKTRGQQVTLRCSPKSGHDTVSWYQQALGQGPQFIFQYYEEEERQRGNFPDRFSGHQFPNYSSELNVNALLLGDSALYLCASRLLGAGYGYTFGSGTRLTVV.

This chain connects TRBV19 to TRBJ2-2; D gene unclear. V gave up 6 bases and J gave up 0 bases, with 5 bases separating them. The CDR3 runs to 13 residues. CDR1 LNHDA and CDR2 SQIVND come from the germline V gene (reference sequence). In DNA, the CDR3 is TGTGCCAGTAGAACACCGAACACCGGGGAGCTGTTTTTT. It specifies CASRTPNTGELFF.

The CDR3 DNA reads TGTGCCAGCAGCACAGGGTCTGGAAACACCATATATTTT. This codes for CASSTGSGNTIYF. This chain links TRBV12-3 or TRBV12-4 with TRBJ1-3; possibly TRBD1 for D (6 bases). Trimming removed 6 bases at V and 1 base at J, with 7 bases between. There are 13 residues in the CDR3.

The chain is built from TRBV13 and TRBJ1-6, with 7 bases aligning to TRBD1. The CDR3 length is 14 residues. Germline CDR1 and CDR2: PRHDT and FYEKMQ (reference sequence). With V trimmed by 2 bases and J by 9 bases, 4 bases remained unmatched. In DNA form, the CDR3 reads TGTGCCAGCAGCTTAAGGGGGCCGGGTTCACCCCTCCACTTT. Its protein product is CASSLRGPGSPLHF.

CDR3: CSVGPGLAGVRLYNEQFF. The CDR3 DNA sequence: TGCAGCGTTGGTCCGGGACTAGCGGGAGTACGTCTCTACAATGAGCAGTTCTTC. The rearrangement links TRBV29-1 to TRBJ2-1; 14 bases line up with TRBD2. The CDR3 covers 18 residues. Trimming took 4 bases from V and 3 from J; bases not matched to a gene: 11. Looked up from germline, CDR1 is SQVTM and CDR2 is ANQGSEA.

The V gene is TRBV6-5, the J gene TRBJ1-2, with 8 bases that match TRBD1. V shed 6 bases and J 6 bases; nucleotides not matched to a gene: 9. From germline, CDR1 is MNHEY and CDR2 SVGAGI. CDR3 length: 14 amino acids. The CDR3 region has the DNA TGTGCCAGCAGATTCGGACAGGGTCTCGATGGCTACACCTTC. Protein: CASRFGQGLDGYTF.